The rows below give T cell receptor beta chains drawn from one sample of a study of cytomegalovirus exposure and HLA in healthy donors. Clones were sequenced by immunoSEQ multiplex PCR, and TCRdb holds only the in-frame ones, with some missing. This sample has some 110,000 clones; around 80% occur once, and the top ten carry roughly 1.9%. Sequenced input: PBMCs. The receptors derive from a woman aged 40 to 55 in good health and CMV-seronegative. Each CDR3 is given with its conserved first and last residue. The order of the fields is D gene, V gene, clone size, J gene, CDR3 DNA, CDR3 protein. A D gene is named only where the DNA matches it firmly. For some rows the clone size is stated as once, few or many, or as a class when expanded; others skip it.

>TRBD1|TRBV6-5|few|TRBJ1-1
TGTGCCAGCAGGAACTCAGGGGGCTTCGAAGCTTTCTTT
CASRNSGGFEAFF
>.|TRBV28|few|TRBJ1-1
TGTGCCATCAACTCGAACACTGAAGCTTTCTTT
CAINSNTEAFF
>.|TRBV30|.|TRBJ1-1
TGTGCCTGGAGTGTAGGGGACTACACTGAAGCTTTCTTT
CAWSVGDYTEAFF
>TRBD1|TRBV14|.|TRBJ2-1
TGTGCCAGCAGCGTCCGGACAGGCCTCTACAATGAGCAGTTCTTC
CASSVRTGLYNEQFF
>.|TRBV28|.|TRBJ1-5
TGTGCCAGCAGCGTACCGGAGGTCTACAATCAGCCCCAGCATTTT
CASSVPEVYNQPQHF
>TRBD1|TRBV28|.|TRBJ1-4
TGTGCCAGCAGTTTGGTAGGAGAGGGGGCTAGGGAAAAACTGTTTTTT
CASSLVGEGAREKLFF
>TRBD2|TRBV14|once|TRBJ2-1
TGTGCCAGCAGCCCTCGGACTAGCGGGAATGAGCAGTTCTTC
CASSPRTSGNEQFF
>.|TRBV28|.|TRBJ2-2
TGTGCCAGCAGTTCCCTACCGGGTCTGTATACGAACACCGGGGAGCTGTTTTTT
CASSSLPGLYTNTGELFF
>.|TRBV28|.|TRBJ1-5
TGTGCCAGCAGATCGACCGCTACAGCCCAGCATTTT
CASRSTATAQHF
>TRBD1|TRBV6-1|.|TRBJ2-3
TGTGCCAGCAGTGCGGACAGGGGGCGTAGCGCAGATACGCAGTATTTT
CASSADRGRSADTQYF
>TRBD2|TRBV28|.|TRBJ2-7
TGTGCCAGCATAGCGGGAGCTTCAGCCTACGAGCAGTACTTC
CASIAGASAYEQYF
>.|TRBV6-5|few|TRBJ2-1
TGTGCCAGCAGTAACTACAGGGATGAGCAGTTCTTC
CASSNYRDEQFF
>.|TRBV28|.|TRBJ1-2
TGTGCCAGCAGTCCCCTCCCCTCTGGCTACACCTTC
CASSPLPSGYTF
>TRBD1|TRBV7-3|.|TRBJ2-7
TGTGCCAGCAGCTTCGACAGGGGCCCTCTTTGGGAGCAGTACTTC
CASSFDRGPLWEQYF
>.|TRBV15|.|TRBJ1-1
TGTGCCACCAGCGTACAGGGGAACACTGAAGCTTTCTTT
CATSVQGNTEAFF
>.|TRBV19|.|TRBJ1-1
TGTGCCAGTAGTAGGCAGGACGGGGCTGAAGCTTTCTTT
CASSRQDGAEAFF
>.|TRBV27|few|TRBJ1-5
TGTGCCAGTGGACAACCAAGGCAGCCCCAGCATTTT
CASGQPRQPQHF
>TRBD2|TRBV6-1|.|TRBJ2-1
TGTGCCAGCAGTGTTACTAGCGGAAGCTACAATGAGCAGTTCTTC
CASSVTSGSYNEQFF
>TRBD1|TRBV14|once|TRBJ1-1
TGTGCCAGCAGCCAAGATGAGGGGGCCGTTGAGACTGAAGCTTTCTTT
CASSQDEGAVETEAFF
>TRBD1|TRBV10-3|.|TRBJ1-1
TGTGCCATCAGGTGGACAGGGACAGACACTGAAGCTTTCTTT
CAIRWTGTDTEAFF
>.|TRBV11-2|.|TRBJ2-5
TGTGCCAGCAGCCAACCAAGAGCGGGCCAAGAGACCCAGTACTTC
CASSQPRAGQETQYF
>.|TRBV7-8|once|TRBJ2-7
TGTGCCAGCAGCTTAGATGGGGGCTATAAGCAGTACTTC
CASSLDGGYKQYF
>TRBD1|TRBV7-9|.|TRBJ1-1
TGTGCCAGCAGCCCCCGACAGGGAATGAACACTGAAGCTTTCTTT
CASSPRQGMNTEAFF
>.|TRBV7-9|.|TRBJ2-2
TGTGCCAGCAGCTTTAAGGGACACAGAAACACCGGGGAGCTGTTTTTT
CASSFKGHRNTGELFF
>.|TRBV6-1|.|TRBJ1-1
TGTGCCAGCAGTGAAAAAGGGGAAACTGAAGCTTTCTTT
CASSEKGETEAFF